This is a list of T cell receptor beta chains from one sample in a study of human T cells and chemical hapten exposure. TCRdb redid the calling of the RACE reads with MiXCR, one entry per CDR3 protein. The sample lists 120,000 or so distinct CDR3 sequences, around 10% occurring once. The sequencing used whole blood, collected in connection with sensitization to the hapten diphenylcyclopropenone (DPC). Every receptor here comes from a woman between 50 and 59 years old with alopecia areata. Some clones in this sample may be carry-over from other donors' samples. Each CDR3 is given with its conserved first and last residue. Fields, in order: J gene, D gene, clone size, V gene, CDR3 DNA, CDR3 protein. The D gene is left open where the match is weak. Clone size is shown for a subset of rows, as once, few, many or a class of expanded clone.

TRBJ1-5 . . TRBV28 TGTGCCAGCAGTTTAGAATTTGATCAGCCCCAGCATTTT CASSLEFDQPQHF
TRBJ1-1 TRBD1 few TRBV13 TGTGCCAGCAGCCCCCGGGGACAGGGCTTAACTGAAGCTTTCTTT CASSPRGQGLTEAFF
TRBJ2-2 TRBD1 . TRBV11-2 TGTGCCAGCAGCCAACTGACAGGGGGCAGTAGCGGGGAGCTGTTTTTT CASSQLTGGSSGELFF
TRBJ2-7 . few TRBV7-2 TGTGCCAGCAGCTTAGCTTCGAGGGGGTCGGGGATCGAGCAGTACTTC CASSLASRGSGIEQYF
TRBJ1-5 . . TRBV2 TGTGCCAGAGGGGAGGGCAGTCAGCCCCAGCATTTT CARGEGSQPQHF
TRBJ1-2 . . TRBV3-1 TGTGCCAGCAGCGAGGTCACTAACTATGGCTACACCTTC CASSEVTNYGYTF
TRBJ2-7 TRBD2 . TRBV7-9 TGTGCCAGCAGCGTAGGGAAAGCGGGGGCCGTCTCCTACGAGCAGTACTTC CASSVGKAGAVSYEQYF
TRBJ2-1 . . TRBV20-1 TGCAGTGCTAGTGGGGACTTGACTAACTACAATGAGCAGTTCTTC CSASGDLTNYNEQFF
TRBJ2-3 . . TRBV9 TGTGCCAGCAGCGTAGTACCGGGAGCCACAGATACGCAGTATTTT CASSVVPGATDTQYF
TRBJ2-7 . . TRBV28 TGTGCCAGCAGTAAACAGGGACTGAGCTACTACGAGCAGTACTTC CASSKQGLSYYEQYF
TRBJ2-2 . many TRBV4-3 TGCGCCAGCAGCCAAGCGGCAGGCCGTGAAGAGGAGCTGTTTTTT CASSQAAGREEELFF
TRBJ2-3 TRBD1 few TRBV10-3 TGTGCCATCAGCGAAACAGGGGGCCGGCCAGATACGCAGTATTTT CAISETGGRPDTQYF
TRBJ2-5 . . TRBV18 TGTGCCAGCTCACCACCGGCAGCAAACCCCGGGGAGACCCAGTACTTC CASSPPAANPGETQYF
TRBJ2-7 . many TRBV6-6 TGTGCCAGCGGGGGGTACGACGAGCAGTACTTC CASGGYDEQYF
TRBJ2-1 TRBD2 . TRBV7-8 TGTGCCAGCAGCCCGACACTAGCGGGAATTTACAATGAGCAGTTCTTC CASSPTLAGIYNEQFF
TRBJ1-1 TRBD1 many TRBV13 TGTGCCAGCAGCTCCTGGACAGGGCCCATGAACACTGAAGCTTTCTTT CASSSWTGPMNTEAFF
TRBJ1-3 . few TRBV20-1 TGCAGTGCCAGTCGAGGGAGGCTCTCTGGAAACACCATATATTTT CSASRGRLSGNTIYF